Listed below are T cell receptor beta chains from one sample, sequenced in a study of type 1 regulatory T cells. TCRdb re-called the reads with MiXCR, one entry per CDR3 protein. This sample has 63,000 or so distinct CDR3 sequences; roughly 49% occur once, and the top ten carry around 2.1%. Their cognate antigens are unknown. The material sequenced was cultured non-Tr1 T cells, either the whole culture or a sorted T cell fraction (not recorded which). Receptors were obtained from a human donor in good health. Both conserved end residues are part of each CDR3. The order of the fields is J gene, V gene, clone size, D gene, CDR3 protein, CDR3 DNA. A D gene is named only where the DNA matches it firmly. Clone size is shown for a subset of rows, as once, few, many or a class of expanded clone.

TRBJ2-5 TRBV19 NA NA CASSVFETQYF TGTGCCAGTTCCGTATTTGAGACCCAGTACTTC
TRBJ2-3 TRBV5-1 once NA CASSKPHGGSTDTQYF TGCGCCAGCAGCAAACCGCACGGGGGCAGCACAGATACGCAGTATTTT
TRBJ1-3 TRBV3-1 NA NA CASSPYLDSSSGNTIYF TGTGCCAGCAGCCCATACCTCGACTCCAGCTCTGGAAACACCATATATTTT
TRBJ1-6 TRBV6-1 NA NA CASSRRDGDNSPLHF TGTGCCAGCAGTAGGCGGGACGGAGATAATTCACCCCTCCACTTT
TRBJ2-5 TRBV20-1 NA NA CSATGGQETQYF TGCAGTGCTACAGGGGGGCAAGAGACCCAGTACTTC
TRBJ2-7 TRBV28 NA TRBD1 CASRDRGREQYF TGTGCCAGCAGAGACAGGGGACGCGAGCAGTACTTC
TRBJ1-5 TRBV7-2 NA NA CASSLAQQGGYQPQHF TGTGCCAGCAGCTTAGCGCAGCAGGGTGGGTATCAGCCCCAGCATTTT
TRBJ1-2 TRBV7-8 NA TRBD1 CASSFPGQGGDGYTF TGTGCCAGCAGCTTTCCGGGACAGGGTGGTGATGGCTACACCTTC
TRBJ1-5 TRBV6-7 NA NA CARELWGRGFCKPQHF TGTGCCAGAGAGCTGTGGGGCAGGGGTTTTTGTAAGCCCCAGCATTTT
TRBJ1-2 TRBV18 NA NA CASSPRIQGMDPYGYTF TGTGCCAGCTCACCAAGAATCCAGGGGATGGATCCCTATGGCTACACCTTC
TRBJ1-5 TRBV15 NA NA CATSRARQLGGNQPQHF TGTGCCACCAGCAGAGCCCGACAACTAGGCGGCAATCAGCCCCAGCATTTT
TRBJ1-1 TRBV6-5 NA NA CASSYSRDTEAFF TGTGCCAGCAGTTACTCCAGGGACACTGAAGCTTTCTTT
TRBJ2-7 TRBV4-2 NA NA CASSQDNSYEQYF TGTGCCAGCAGCCAAGACAACTCCTACGAGCAGTACTTC